This T cell receptor beta chain was captured by sequencing in a study of shared clonotypes between healthy human individuals. Study at large: Each donor's CD8 memory used one plate, CD8 naive two, each CD4 subset three. General study points: Larger estimated richness was generally seen in naive subsets than in memory subsets.

The donor cohort consisted entirely of Caucasian adults residing in Nashville, Tennessee. Per the germline V gene, CDR1 is ENHRY and CDR2 is SYGVKD. The V and J ends lost 4 bases and 9 bases respectively, with 18 bases between them. The CDR3 is 14 amino acids. Turning to this clone: The antigen is undetermined.

Method: immunoSEQ multiplex PCR; TCRdb's copy keeps in-frame clones and lacks some. The sample has hundreds of thousands of clones; roughly 96% are singletons. The source is a young man in good health. The J gene is TRBJ1-2, the V gene TRBV10-3; perhaps TRBD1 as D (5 bases). The specimen was memory CD8+ T cells sorted from blood. Subset noted: CD45RO+ cells pooled with CCR7-negative TemRA cells. The CDR3 region is CAISVSGVDRSYTF. The CDR3 DNA is TGTGCCATCAGTGTATCGGGGGTTGACCGGAGCTACACCTTC.